Sequencing of this TCR beta chain was carried out in a study of TIL therapy for anti-PD-1-resistant metastatic lung cancer. Study as a whole: Tumor harvest preceded PD-1/PD-L1 blockade, followed by nivolumab treatment. Tumors had a median PD-L1 proportion score of more than 5%.

The immunoSEQ assay was v3. Profiled with immunoSEQ multiplex PCR; TCRdb holds only in-frame clones, not every one. Of about 36,000 clones in the sample, 70% to 75% are singletons; the top ten hold 4.5% to 6%. General study findings and limits: The baseline peripheral repertoire was partially replaced by infused TIL clonotypes that later decayed. Treatment-naive, never-smoker and oncogene-addicted patients were overrepresented in this highly selected cohort.

Comment on this clone: Its antigen remains unknown.

The time point is: pre-treatment sample, taken before nivolumab and TIL therapy. The CDR3 spans 16 residues. V was cut by 0 bases and J by 2 bases, with 14 bases left in between. CDR1 is SGHNT and CDR2 is YYREEE in the germline V gene (reference sequence). The chain carries TRBV5-4 and TRBJ2-5; unclear D gene. The sequencing here drew on blood, taken at baseline. This clonotype was sampled from a person aged 25 to 79 with non-small cell lung cancer. This CDR3 reads CASSLAPRAGQETQYF. Written as DNA, the CDR3 is TGTGCCAGCAGCTTGGCCCCAAGGGCCGGACAAGAGACCCAGTACTTC. Full variable domain (rest looked up from reference TRBV5-4 and TRBJ2-5): ETGVTQSPTHLIKTRGQQVTLRCSSQSGHNTVSWYQQALGQGPQFIFQYYREEENGRGNFPPRFSGLQFPNYSSELNVNALELDDSALYLCASSLAPRAGQETQYFGPGTRLLVL.